Presented here are 8 T cell receptor beta chains from one specimen sequenced in a study of blood T cell repertoires in COVID-19. Only in-frame clones appear in the TCRdb table, and some are missing; sequencing was by immunoSEQ multiplex PCR. This table has approximately 350,000 clones, around 80% appearing once. The sample comprised peripheral blood. These receptors originate from a man aged 30 to 39 with active or convalescent COVID-19.

This rearrangement joins TRBV7-2 to TRBJ2-5, with a weak D call TRBD2 (5 bases). The V and J ends lost 5 bases and 3 bases respectively, with 10 bases between them. The germline V gene has CDR1 SGHTA and CDR2 FQGNSA. This CDR3 is built from 13 residues. This chain's CDR3 is CASSRGRKETQYF. DNA of the CDR3: TGTGCCAGCAGCCGAGGGCGGAAAGAGACCCAGTACTTC.

The V call is TRBV6-5, the J call TRBJ2-7; 8 bases are shared with TRBD2. This CDR3 region has 14 residues. V shed 6 bases, J shed 4 bases, and the junction held 8 bases outside the gene matches. Germline V CDR1 and CDR2: MNHEY, SVGAGI. CDR3 residues: CASRRSGSGYEQYF. CDR3 in DNA: TGTGCCAGCAGGAGGAGCGGGAGTGGGTACGAGCAGTACTTC.

This clone was observed at least ten times. The DNA for the CDR3 is TGTGCCAGTAGTCCCCGGCAGGGGGATGGCTACACCTTC. Its protein product is CASSPRQGDGYTF. The chain employs TRBV19 and TRBJ1-2; 7 nucleotides match TRBD1. This CDR3 is built from 13 residues. The V and J ends lost 5 bases and 6 bases, in that order; junction bases with no gene match: 6. Germline CDR1 reads LNHDA; CDR2 reads SQIVND (reference sequence).

V and J are TRBV4-1 and TRBJ2-1; D remains ambiguous. The germline CDR1 and CDR2 sequences are MGHRA and YSYEKL. V was cut by 3 bases and J by 9 bases, with 18 bases left in between. The CDR3 sequence is 15 residues long. CDR3 in DNA: TGCGCCAGCAGCCATCCCCTACCGCTAGACGGTGAGCAGTTCTTC. Amino acid sequence: CASSHPLPLDGEQFF.

The CDR3 reads CASSLSGTAYEQYF. The CDR3 DNA reads as TGTGCCAGCAGCCTTTCGGGGACAGCCTACGAGCAGTACTTC. The chain has TRBV6-2 or TRBV6-3 and TRBJ2-7, with 7 positions matching TRBD1. The length of the CDR3 is 14 residues. V lost 6 bases and J lost 2; bases outside the gene matches: 7. CDR1 is MNHEY and CDR2 is SVGEGT in the germline V gene.

CDR3 nucleotides: TGTGCCAGCAGTGAAAGATCCACTATAACCTACGAGCAGTACTTC. It codes for CASSERSTITYEQYF. V usage is TRBV6-1 and J usage is TRBJ2-7; D is ambiguous. Per germline, CDR1 MNHNS and CDR2 SASEGT. The CDR3 consists of 15 residues. V gave up 2 bases and J gave up 2 bases, with 13 bases separating them.

As regards this clone: Other DNA variants within this sample encode the same CDR3. The chain employs TRBV30 and TRBJ2-7, with 7 bases matching TRBD2. Germline lookup yields CDR1 GTSNPN and CDR2 SVGIG (reference sequence). The CDR3 totals 14 residues. Germline trimming cut 0 bases from V and 2 bases from J; bases unmatched to any gene: 4. CDR3 in amino acids: CAWSVRGRAYEQYF. CDR3 coding DNA: TGTGCCTGGAGTGTACGAGGGAGGGCCTACGAGCAGTACTTC.

In its sample, this clone was seen once. The chain recombines TRBV18 with TRBJ2-7, with 9 bases identical to TRBD1. The CDR3 loop spans 15 amino acids. CDR1 is KGHSH, CDR2 LQKENI, per germline. The V and J ends lost 3 bases and 6 bases, in that order; junction bases with no gene match: 9. The CDR3 bases are TGTGCCAGCTCACCGACAGGGGGGGGTCGTGCCGAGCAGTACTTC. Amino acids: CASSPTGGGRAEQYF.